This T cell receptor (beta chain) stems from a study of metastatic and nonmetastatic thyroid tumors. Each patient came to thyroid surgery without any prior treatment (of any kind). TCRdb re-called the PCR reads via MiXCR. The sample lists 35,000 to 45,000 clones, about 12% seen once, with approximately 8.7% in the top ten. This clone is judged medium-sized. This clonotype originated in a male donor with papillary thyroid cancer or a benign thyroid nodule (not recorded which). Some clones in this sample may be carry-over from other donors' samples. Sequencing was carried out using blood.

CDR3 protein: CASSLFRTGSYEQYF. The CDR3 DNA reads as TGTGCCAGCAGTTTATTCCGGACAGGGTCCTACGAGCAGTACTTC. The chain joins TRBV27 to TRBJ2-7, with TRBD1 matching 8 bases. The CDR3 is 15 amino acids. CDR1 is MNHEY and CDR2 is SMNVEV in the germline V gene (reference sequence). Unmatched junction bases numbered 3, after V lost 1 base and J lost 1 base.